Presented here are 3 T cell receptor beta chains from one specimen sequenced in a study of OX40 agonist ivuxolimab in advanced cancers. Sequenced by immunoSEQ multiplex PCR; TCRdb stores in-frame clones only, minus some. The sample has under 100,000 clones; around 90% are singletons. Sequenced here: CD4+ or CD8+ T cells sorted from blood, sampled in a trial of the OX40 agonist ivuxolimab. These receptors were taken from an adult with an advanced solid tumor such as melanoma, head and neck, liver or kidney cancer.

V gene TRBV25-1 combines with J gene TRBJ2-5, with 9 bases that match TRBD1. The CDR3 loop spans 17 amino acids. J was trimmed by 11 bases and V by 7 bases; bases with no gene match: 23. Germline-derived CDR1 and CDR2 are MGHDK and SYGVNS. CDR3 DNA: TGTGCCAGCACCGGTACAGGGGGCGGTACAGGGGTCTTGAAGCAGTACTTC. This gives the protein CASTGTGGGTGVLKQYF.

The chain carries TRBV7-9 and TRBJ2-1, with D uncertain. This CDR3 has 15 residues. CDR1 and CDR2 from the germline V gene are SEHNR and FQNEAQ (reference sequence). The ends were cut back, 1 base at V and 2 bases at J, with 9 bases in the middle. The CDR3 DNA is TGTGCCAGCAGCTTAGGTCTGGGCACCTACAATGAGCAGTTCTTC. Protein product: CASSLGLGTYNEQFF. The whole variable domain, filled in from reference TRBV7-9 and TRBJ2-1, reads DTGVSQNPRHKITKRGQNVTFRCDPISEHNRLYWYRQTLGQGPEFLTYFQNEAQLEKSRLLSDRFSAERPKGSFSTLEIQRTEQGDSAMYLCASSLGLGTYNEQFFGPGTRLTVL.

The chain uses TRBV6-5 and TRBJ2-1; D is perhaps TRBD1 (7 bases). Trimming removed 4 bases from V and 9 bases from J, with 13 bases in between. The germline CDR1 and CDR2 sequences are MNHEY and SVGAGI. The CDR3 runs to 13 residues. CDR3: CASSSTGRGEQFF. In DNA form, the CDR3 reads TGTGCCAGCAGTTCGACAGGGCGGGGTGAGCAGTTCTTC.